Listed here are 22 T cell receptor beta chains from one sample, sequenced in a study of identifying expanded T cells in peripheral blood. Generated by immunoSEQ multiplex PCR, the TCRdb table keeps only in-frame clones and is missing some. The table records 45,000 to 60,000 clones, about 85% of them present only once. The source material was blood. The origin of the receptors is a person between 18 and 69 years old in good health.

The CDR3 region has the DNA TGTGCCAGCAGAAACATCCGGGGGAGCTCCTACAATGAGCAGTTCTTC. Protein: CASRNIRGSSYNEQFF. The rearrangement uses TRBV6-6 and TRBJ2-1, with D possibly TRBD2 on 6 matching bases. This CDR3 comprises 16 residues. Germline loops: CDR1 MNHNY, CDR2 SVGAGI (reference sequence). V lost 6 bases and J lost 0, with 15 bases in between.

This chain links TRBV2 with TRBJ2-1; tentatively, D is TRBD1 or TRBD2 (6 bases each). V lost 4 bases to trimming and J lost 10 bases, with 17 bases between them. The CDR3 sequence is 14 residues long. CDR1 and CDR2 from the germline V gene are SNHLY and FYNNEI. The CDR3 loop reads CASSGDFPRGEQFF. In DNA, the CDR3 is TGTGCCAGCAGTGGGGACTTCCCTAGGGGGGAGCAGTTCTTC.

This chain links TRBV5-6 with TRBJ2-7; the D gene could be TRBD1 or TRBD2 (5 bases each). Germline CDR1 and CDR2: SGHDT and YYEEEE. The CDR3 sequence is 12 residues long. The V end was cut by 4 bases, the J end by 4 bases, with 9 bases between. CDR3: CASSTGPYEQYF. CDR3 in DNA: TGTGCCAGCAGCACGGGACCGTACGAGCAGTACTTC.

V gene TRBV5-1 combines with J gene TRBJ1-3, with 7 bases fitting TRBD1. Germline V gene lookup returns CDR1 SGHRS and CDR2 YFSETQ. The CDR3 sequence is 16 residues long. The V gene end was trimmed by 2 bases and the J gene end by 0 bases; junction bases not matched to a gene: 5. CDR3 in amino acids: CASSFRDSSSGNTIYF. The CDR3 coding sequence is TGCGCCAGCAGCTTTAGGGACAGCTCCTCTGGAAACACCATATATTTT.

This clone has only a few counts. This chain joins TRBV5-6 and TRBJ1-6; a weak D match, TRBD1 (5 bases). Trimming removed 1 base at V and 3 bases at J, with 11 bases between. This CDR3 has 16 residues. Germline V gives CDR1 SGHDT, CDR2 YYEEEE. In nucleotides, the CDR3 is TGTGCCAGCAGCTTGAGGGGAGGGAACTATAATTCACCCCTCCACTTT. Protein sequence: CASSLRGGNYNSPLHF. The complete variable domain, with remaining parts taken from reference TRBV5-6 and TRBJ1-6, reads DAGVTQSPTHLIKTRGQQVTLRCSPKSGHDTVSWYQQALGQGPQFIFQYYEEEERQRGNFPDRFSGHQFPNYSSELNVNALLLGDSALYLCASSLRGGNYNSPLHFGNGTRLTVT.

The chain couples TRBV2 to TRBJ2-1; TRBD2 agrees at 8 bases. This CDR3 spans 15 amino acids. Germline trimming cut 3 bases from V and 15 bases from J; bases unmatched to any gene: 16. Germline V lookup: CDR1 SNHLY, CDR2 FYNNEI. The CDR3 region has the DNA TGTGCCAGCAGTGAGGAGCGGGGGAGGACCCGGTCGGCGTTCTTC. It is translated as CASSEERGRTRSAFF. The entire variable domain, with the rest obtained from reference TRBV2 and TRBJ2-1, is as follows: EPEVTQTPSHQVTQMGQEVILRCVPISNHLYFYWYRQILGQKVEFLVSFYNNEISEKSEIFDDQFSVERPDGSNFTLKIRSTKLEDSAMYFCASSEERGRTRSAFFGPGTRLTVL.

In this sample, this clone turned up a few times. The chain joins TRBV6-1 to TRBJ2-3; D is unresolved. Trimming stripped 4 bases from V and 4 bases from J, with 3 bases between. The CDR3 covers 11 residues. In germline, CDR1 is MNHNS, CDR2 SASEGT. CDR3 sequence (DNA): TGTGCCAGCAGTGTTTCAGATACGCAGTATTTT. Its translation is CASSVSDTQYF.

V is TRBV5-1 and J is TRBJ2-5, with 15 bases matching TRBD2. Germline V lookup: CDR1 SGHRS, CDR2 YFSETQ. The V gene end was trimmed by 0 bases and the J gene end by 1 base; junction bases not matched to a gene: 13. CDR3 size: 21 residues. In DNA, the CDR3 is TGCGCCAGCAGCTTGGGGCTATCCGGGACTAGCGGGGGGACCTTCCAAGAGACCCAGTACTTC. This codes for CASSLGLSGTSGGTFQETQYF.

The chain uses TRBV7-8 and TRBJ2-5; 10 bases are a match to TRBD2. V shed 0 bases, J shed 5 bases, and the junction held 9 bases outside the gene matches. The germline CDR1 and CDR2 sequences are SGHVS and FQNEAQ. The CDR3 sequence is 17 residues long. CDR3 amino acids: CASSLARGPSGSETQYF. CDR3 bases: TGTGCCAGCAGCTTAGCGAGAGGGCCTAGCGGGAGTGAGACCCAGTACTTC.

This clone has just one count. The CDR3 DNA reads as TGTGCCAGCAGTGAAGTCGTTACAGGGCTTCAGCCCCAGCATTTT. Translated: CASSEVVTGLQPQHF. The genes are TRBV6-1 and TRBJ1-5; weak D call: TRBD1 (6 bases). Germline CDR1 MNHNS, CDR2 SASEGT. Trimming pared 1 base from V and 6 bases from J, leaving 13 bases between. This CDR3 comprises 15 residues.

This clone has just a few counts. This chain connects TRBV11-2 to TRBJ1-1, with D uncertain. The germline CDR1 and CDR2 sequences are SGHAT and FQNNGV. V lost 2 bases to trimming and J lost 1 base, with 8 bases between them. This CDR3 spans 14 amino acids. The DNA for the CDR3 is TGTGCCAGCAGCTTACGAGGCGGGAACACTGAAGCTTTCTTT. It codes for CASSLRGGNTEAFF.

The V and J genes are TRBV6-6 and TRBJ2-7; D unresolved. The CDR3 extends over 11 amino acids. The V gene lost 5 bases and the J gene lost 12 bases, with 14 bases spanning the gap. Germline V gene data show CDR1 as MNHNY and CDR2 as SVGAGI (reference sequence). CDR3 amino acids: CASSAPDGAYV. CDR3 nucleotide sequence: TGTGCCAGCAGTGCCCCAGACGGCGCGTACGTC.

This chain joins TRBV10-3 and TRBJ1-1; D is uncertain. The CDR3 runs to 14 residues. V was cut by 3 bases and J by 4 bases, with 12 bases left in between. Germline values: CDR1 ENHRY, CDR2 SYGVKD. The CDR3: CAISDRKGGTEAFF. As DNA, the CDR3 is TGTGCCATCAGTGACCGGAAAGGCGGCACTGAAGCTTTCTTT.

J is TRBJ2-7 and V is TRBV5-6, with a weak D call TRBD1 (5 bases). V gave up 7 bases and J gave up 4 bases, with 12 bases separating them. CDR1 SGHDT and CDR2 YYEEEE come from the germline V gene. The CDR3 runs to 12 residues. This CDR3 is CASALGQYEQYV. Here the CDR3 DNA reads TGTGCCAGCGCCCTAGGACAATACGAGCAGTACGTC.

DNA for the CDR3: TGTGCCAGCAGCTTAGGCATGACAGGCAACTATGGCTACACCTTC. Its protein is CASSLGMTGNYGYTF. This chain links TRBV7-2 with TRBJ1-2, with D perhaps TRBD1 (6 bases). The CDR3 spans 15 residues. Germline CDR1 is SGHTA and CDR2 is FQGNSA. V lost 1 base to trimming and J lost 2 bases, with 11 bases between them.

J is TRBJ2-3 and V is TRBV2, with 12 positions matching TRBD2. The V gene end was trimmed by 2 bases and the J gene end by 3 bases; junction bases not matched to a gene: 3. The CDR3 runs to 16 residues. CDR1 SNHLY and CDR2 FYNNEI come from the germline V gene. This CDR3 is CASSELTSGGTDTQYF. CDR3 in DNA: TGTGCCAGCAGTGAATTGACTAGCGGGGGAACAGATACGCAGTATTTT.

The chain joins TRBV7-9 to TRBJ2-3; TRBD1 aligns across 7 bases. The CDR3 sequence is 14 residues long. Unmatched junction bases numbered 2, after V lost 5 bases and J lost 0 bases. Germline V lookup: CDR1 SEHNR, CDR2 FQNEAQ (reference sequence). This CDR3 reads CASSQQGSTDTQYF. CDR3 in DNA: TGTGCCAGCAGCCAACAGGGGAGCACAGATACGCAGTATTTT.

This chain joins TRBV11-3 and TRBJ1-4; the D is unclear. Germline V gene data show CDR1 as SGHNT and CDR2 as YENEEA. The CDR3 contains 13 residues. V lost 0 bases and J 14 bases, leaving 13 bases between the germline ends. Here the CDR3 DNA reads TGTGCCAGCAGCTTAGATCTGAGAGGGAATCTGTTTTTT. This encodes CASSLDLRGNLFF.

The gene calls are TRBV29-1 and TRBJ1-2; 10 bases are a match to TRBD1. From germline, CDR1 is SQVTM and CDR2 ANQGSEA. The CDR3 extends over 13 amino acids. V lost 6 bases, J lost 6 bases, and 7 bases stayed unmatched. This CDR3 reads CSVGGQGGDGYTF. For the CDR3, the DNA is TGCAGCGTCGGAGGACAGGGGGGAGATGGCTACACCTTC.

The chain has TRBV5-6 and TRBJ2-3; possibly TRBD1 or TRBD2 for D (5 bases each). CDR3 length: 14 residues. Germline V gene sequence: CDR1 SGHDT, CDR2 YYEEEE. V gave up 4 bases and J gave up 2 bases, with 11 bases separating them. CDR3 coding DNA: TGTGCCAGCAGCCCGGGACGGATCACAGATACGCAGTATTTT. This encodes CASSPGRITDTQYF.

V is TRBV7-9 and J is TRBJ2-5; 9 nucleotides line up with TRBD2. The CDR3 length is 14 residues. J lost 4 bases, V lost 4 bases, and 4 bases had no gene match. Germline assignment: CDR1 SEHNR and CDR2 FQNEAQ (reference sequence). The chain's CDR3 is CASSYSGGRETQYF. The CDR3 DNA reads as TGTGCCAGCAGCTATAGCGGGGGCCGAGAGACCCAGTACTTC.

V is TRBV30 and J is TRBJ2-7; weak D call: TRBD1 (6 bases). Germline CDR1 is GTSNPN and CDR2 is SVGIG (reference sequence). The CDR3 is made up of 14 amino acids. V lost 3 bases and J lost 2, with 14 bases in between. The CDR3 coding sequence is TGTGCCTGGAGATGGGGGACATCCCCCTACGAGCAGTACTTC. Amino acids: CAWRWGTSPYEQYF.